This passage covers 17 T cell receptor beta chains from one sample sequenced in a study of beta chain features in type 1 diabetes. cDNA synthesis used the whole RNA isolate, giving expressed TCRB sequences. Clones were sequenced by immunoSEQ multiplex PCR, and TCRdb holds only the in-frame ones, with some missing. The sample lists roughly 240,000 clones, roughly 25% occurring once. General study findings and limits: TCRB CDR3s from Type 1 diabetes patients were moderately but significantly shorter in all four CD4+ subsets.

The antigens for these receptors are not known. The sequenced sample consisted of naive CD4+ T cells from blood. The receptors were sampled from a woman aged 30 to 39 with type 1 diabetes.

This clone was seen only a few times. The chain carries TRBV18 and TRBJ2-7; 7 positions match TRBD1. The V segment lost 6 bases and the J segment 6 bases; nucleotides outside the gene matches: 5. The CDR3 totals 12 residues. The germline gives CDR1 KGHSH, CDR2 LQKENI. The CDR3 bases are TGTGCCAGCTCCCTGACAGGGAGCGAGCAGTACTTC. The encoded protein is CASSLTGSEQYF.

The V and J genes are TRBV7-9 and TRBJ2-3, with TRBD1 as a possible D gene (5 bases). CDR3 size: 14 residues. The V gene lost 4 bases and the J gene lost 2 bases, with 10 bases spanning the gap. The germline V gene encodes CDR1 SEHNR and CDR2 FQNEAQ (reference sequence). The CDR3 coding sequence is TGTGCCAGCAGCTACGACAGCACCACAGATACGCAGTATTTT. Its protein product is CASSYDSTTDTQYF.

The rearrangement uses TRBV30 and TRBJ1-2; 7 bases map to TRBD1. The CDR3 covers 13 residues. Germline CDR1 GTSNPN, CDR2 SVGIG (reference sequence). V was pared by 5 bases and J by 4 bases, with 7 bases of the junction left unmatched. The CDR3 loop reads CAWGLGGSYGYTF. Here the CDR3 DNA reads TGTGCCTGGGGTTTAGGGGGCAGCTATGGCTACACCTTC. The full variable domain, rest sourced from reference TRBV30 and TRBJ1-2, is SQTIHQWPATLVQPVGSPLSLECTVEGTSNPNLYWYRQAAGRGLQLLFYSVGIGQISSEVPQNLSASRPQDRQFILSSKKLLLSDSGFYLCAWGLGGSYGYTFGSGTRLTVV.

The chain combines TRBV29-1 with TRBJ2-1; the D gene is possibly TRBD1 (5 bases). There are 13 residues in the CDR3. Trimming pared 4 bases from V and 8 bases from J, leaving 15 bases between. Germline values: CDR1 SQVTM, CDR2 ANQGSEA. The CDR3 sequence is CSVGGRLTDEQFF. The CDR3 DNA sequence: TGCAGCGTTGGGGGCAGGCTGACGGATGAGCAGTTCTTC.

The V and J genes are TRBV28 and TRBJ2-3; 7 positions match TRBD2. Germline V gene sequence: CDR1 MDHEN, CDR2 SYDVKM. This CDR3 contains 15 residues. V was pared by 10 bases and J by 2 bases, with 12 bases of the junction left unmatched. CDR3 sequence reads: CATVPAGTSTDTQYF. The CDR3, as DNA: TGTGCCACAGTCCCAGCGGGGACCTCCACAGATACGCAGTATTTT.

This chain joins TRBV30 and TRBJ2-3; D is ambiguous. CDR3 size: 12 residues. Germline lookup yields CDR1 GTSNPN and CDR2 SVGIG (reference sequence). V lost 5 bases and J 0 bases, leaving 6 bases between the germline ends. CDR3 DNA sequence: TGTGCCTGGGCGCCTAGCACAGATACGCAGTATTTT. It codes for CAWAPSTDTQYF.

The CDR3 bases are TGTGCCAGCAGCAAAACAGGGGAGGGGGCCAACGTCCTGACTTTC. It is translated as CASSKTGEGANVLTF. This chain connects TRBV9 to TRBJ2-6; 7 nucleotides align to TRBD1. This CDR3 is 15 amino acids long. Unmatched junction bases numbered 5, after V lost 4 bases and J lost 4 bases. Germline V CDR1 and CDR2: SGDLS, YYNGEE.

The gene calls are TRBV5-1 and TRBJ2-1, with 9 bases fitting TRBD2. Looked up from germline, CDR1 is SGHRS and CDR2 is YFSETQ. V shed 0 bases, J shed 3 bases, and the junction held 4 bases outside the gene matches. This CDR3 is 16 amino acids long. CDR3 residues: CASSLAWTSVYNEQFF. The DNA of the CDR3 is TGCGCCAGCAGCTTGGCGTGGACTAGCGTCTACAATGAGCAGTTCTTC.

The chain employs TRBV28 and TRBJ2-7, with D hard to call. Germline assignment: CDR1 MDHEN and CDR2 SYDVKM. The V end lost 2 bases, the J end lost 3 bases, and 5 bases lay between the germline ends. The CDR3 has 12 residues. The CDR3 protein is CASSLVRYEQYF. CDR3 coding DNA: TGTGCCAGCAGTTTAGTCCGCTACGAGCAGTACTTC.

The CDR3 DNA is TGTGCCATCAGTGAGTCGATTATCGGGGTTTGGTACTTC. The encoded protein is CAISESIIGVWYF. The chain combines TRBV10-3 with TRBJ2-7; D perhaps matches TRBD2 (5 bases). This CDR3 has 13 amino acids. Germline CDR1 ENHRY, CDR2 SYGVKD. Trimming took off 0 bases at V and 12 bases at J, with 15 bases between the two ends.

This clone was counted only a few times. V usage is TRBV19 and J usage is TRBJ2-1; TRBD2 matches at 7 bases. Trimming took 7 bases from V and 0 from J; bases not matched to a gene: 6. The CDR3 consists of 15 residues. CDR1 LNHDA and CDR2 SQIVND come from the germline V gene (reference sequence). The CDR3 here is CASKGEGSSYNEQFF. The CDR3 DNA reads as TGTGCCAGTAAAGGGGAGGGAAGCTCCTACAATGAGCAGTTCTTC.

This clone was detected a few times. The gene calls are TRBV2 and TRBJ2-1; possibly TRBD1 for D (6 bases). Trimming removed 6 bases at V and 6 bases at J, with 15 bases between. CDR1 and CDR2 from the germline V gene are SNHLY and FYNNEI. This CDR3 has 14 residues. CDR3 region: CASRVQGLSNEQFF. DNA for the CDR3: TGTGCCAGCAGAGTACAGGGTTTGAGCAATGAGCAGTTCTTC.

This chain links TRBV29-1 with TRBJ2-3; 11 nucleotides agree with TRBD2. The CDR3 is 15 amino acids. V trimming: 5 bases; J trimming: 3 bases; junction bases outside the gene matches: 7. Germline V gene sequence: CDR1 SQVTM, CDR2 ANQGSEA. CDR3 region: CSVSIGTSGTDTQYF. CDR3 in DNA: TGCAGCGTTAGCATAGGGACTAGCGGAACAGATACGCAGTATTTT.

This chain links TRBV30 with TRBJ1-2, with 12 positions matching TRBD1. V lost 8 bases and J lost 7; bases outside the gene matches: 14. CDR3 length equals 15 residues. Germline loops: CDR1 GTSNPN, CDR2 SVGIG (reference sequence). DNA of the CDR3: TGTGCCGGACCTCTGGGGACAGGGGGCCCCCCTGGCTACACCTTC. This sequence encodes CAGPLGTGGPPGYTF.

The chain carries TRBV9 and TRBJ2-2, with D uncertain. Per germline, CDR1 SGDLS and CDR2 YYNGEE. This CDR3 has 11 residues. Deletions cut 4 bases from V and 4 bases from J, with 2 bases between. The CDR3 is CASSLTGELFF. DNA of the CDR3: TGTGCCAGCAGCCTCACCGGGGAGCTGTTTTTT. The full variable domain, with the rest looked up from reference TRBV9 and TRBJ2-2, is DSGVTQTPKHLITATGQRVTLRCSPRSGDLSVYWYQQSLDQGLQFLIQYYNGEERAKGNILERFSAQQFPDLHSELNLSSLELGDSALYFCASSLTGELFFGEGSRLTVL.

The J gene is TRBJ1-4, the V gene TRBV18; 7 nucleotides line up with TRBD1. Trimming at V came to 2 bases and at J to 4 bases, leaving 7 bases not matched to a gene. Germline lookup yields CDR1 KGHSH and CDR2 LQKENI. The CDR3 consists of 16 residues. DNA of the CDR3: TGTGCCAGCTCACCAAGCACAGGGGTTAATAATGAAAAACTGTTTTTT. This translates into CASSPSTGVNNEKLFF.

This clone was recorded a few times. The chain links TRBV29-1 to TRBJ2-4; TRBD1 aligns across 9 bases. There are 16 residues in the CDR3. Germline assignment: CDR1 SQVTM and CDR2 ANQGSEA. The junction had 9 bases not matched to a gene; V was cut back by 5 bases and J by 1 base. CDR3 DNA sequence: TGCAGCGTTTCCTATACAGGGGGCGCCGCCAAAAACATTCAGTACTTC. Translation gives CSVSYTGGAAKNIQYF.